This T cell receptor (beta chain) stems from a study of cytomegalovirus exposure and HLA in healthy donors. Overall study results and limits: Donor immune exposure was known only as CMV serostatus. Segments of the TCR beta V type were, in most cases, productive about 87% or about 30% of the time in an earlier analysis. At a 0.05 false discovery rate, a later analysis found some 17,000 TCR beta sequences to be associated with HLA alleles. The likely origin of a cluster of highly shared sequence variants was a sequencing artifact.

With 60 Vbeta and 13 Jbeta primers, the PCR was carried out. Clones were sequenced by immunoSEQ multiplex PCR, and TCRdb holds only the in-frame ones, with some missing. This table holds 89,000 or so clones, roughly 80% found once. V lost 7 bases and J lost 1, with 11 bases in between. This CDR3 region has 14 residues. Germline V lookup: CDR1 ENHRY, CDR2 SYGVKD. Concerning this clone: As yet, its antigen is unknown.

Sequencing was done on a sample of PBMCs. This chain connects TRBV10-3 to TRBJ1-3; no clear D. The receptor was derived from a boy younger than 18 in good health and CMV-seronegative. In DNA, the CDR3 is TGTGCCATCAATACAGATTTTTCTGGAAACACCATATATTTT. Protein sequence: CAINTDFSGNTIYF.